This passage covers 29 T cell receptor beta chains from one sample sequenced in a study of OX40 agonist ivuxolimab in advanced cancers. Profiling relied on immunoSEQ multiplex PCR, and the TCRdb table lists in-frame clones only, not all of them. The sample lists some 110,000 clones, 93% occurring once. Sample: CD4+ or CD8+ T cells sorted from blood, taken in a trial of the OX40 agonist ivuxolimab. These receptors were obtained from an adult with an advanced solid tumor such as melanoma, head and neck, liver or kidney cancer.

The CDR3 loop is CASSSSYGVEAGNTIYF. For the CDR3, the DNA is TGTGCCAGCAGTTCATCCTATGGGGTAGAAGCTGGAAACACCATATATTTT. V gene TRBV28 combines with J gene TRBJ1-3; D is ambiguous. Between the trimmed V and J ends, which lost 4 bases and 2 bases, there was a span of 18 bases. The CDR3 has 17 amino acids. Germline CDR1 is MDHEN and CDR2 is SYDVKM.

The chain recombines TRBV19 with TRBJ2-7; weak D call: TRBD2 (6 bases). V was cut by 4 bases and J by 3 bases, with 16 bases left in between. There are 15 residues in the CDR3. Germline V lookup: CDR1 LNHDA, CDR2 SQIVND (reference sequence). In DNA, the CDR3 is TGTGCCAGTAGTACCTTAACTAGCCAACTCTACGAGCAGTACTTC. Its protein is CASSTLTSQLYEQYF.

This chain uses TRBV5-6 with TRBJ2-1; either TRBD1 or TRBD2 may fit D (5 bases each). Germline values: CDR1 SGHDT, CDR2 YYEEEE. The CDR3 loop spans 13 amino acids. V was shortened by 5 bases and J by 15 bases, with 21 bases between the two germline ends. CDR3 nucleotides: TGTGCCAGCAGGAGGGGAGCAGACACTAATCGGTTCTTC. Its protein product is CASRRGADTNRFF.

The chain carries TRBV11-3 and TRBJ2-1; 11 nucleotides align to TRBD2. The CDR3 extends over 18 amino acids. CDR1 is SGHNT, CDR2 YENEEA, per germline. V lost 5 bases to trimming and J lost 0 bases; unmatched junction nucleotides: 9. The chain's CDR3 is CASSPRASGGSSYNEQFF. The CDR3 DNA reads TGTGCCAGCAGCCCCCGTGCTAGCGGGGGGAGCTCCTACAATGAGCAGTTCTTC.

This clone was picked up one time. V and J are TRBV28 and TRBJ2-2, with D unresolved. From germline, CDR1 is MDHEN and CDR2 SYDVKM. The length of the CDR3 is 16 residues. Trimming stripped 6 bases from V and 1 base from J, with 15 bases between. The CDR3 DNA is TGTGCCAGCAGACGGAAGAGGCTAGTGAACACCGGGGAGCTGTTTTTT. Its translation is CASRRKRLVNTGELFF.

The chain joins TRBV5-3 to TRBJ1-2; 11 positions agree with TRBD1. TRBV5-3 is classed as an ORF, of uncertain function. The ends lost 0 bases at V and 4 bases at J; junction bases unmatched: 8. This CDR3 contains 17 residues. The CDR3, as DNA: TGTGCCAGAAGCTTGGTGGGGACAGGGGGGATTTCCTATGGCTACACCTTC. It translates to CARSLVGTGGISYGYTF.

The V and J genes are TRBV6-1 and TRBJ1-6, with D maybe TRBD1 (6 bases). With 4 bases removed from V and 17 bases from J, the gap between germline ends came to 15 bases. The CDR3 extends over 12 amino acids. From germline, CDR1 is MNHNS and CDR2 SASEGT. The CDR3 sequence is CASSVLGAEFHF. The CDR3 region has the DNA TGTGCCAGCAGTGTTTTGGGGGCAGAGTTCCACTTT.

This clone appeared once. This rearrangement joins TRBV30 to TRBJ1-2; D unclear. CDR1 is GTSNPN and CDR2 is SVGIG in the germline V gene (reference sequence). V was cut by 3 bases and J by 5 bases, with 16 bases left in between. This CDR3 has 14 amino acids. This CDR3 is CAWRAGFRDYGYTF. As DNA, the CDR3 is TGTGCCTGGAGGGCCGGATTTAGGGATTATGGCTACACCTTC.

The genes are TRBV4-2 and TRBJ1-2; a possible D gene is TRBD1 (6 bases). Germline lookup yields CDR1 LGHNA and CDR2 YNFKEQ. CDR3 size: 17 residues. Between the trimmed V and J ends, which lost 0 bases and 5 bases, there was a span of 19 bases. CDR3 sequence reads: CASSQDGGGQITYGYTF. As DNA, the CDR3 is TGTGCCAGCAGCCAAGACGGGGGTGGACAGATCACGTATGGCTACACCTTC.

The chain couples TRBV6-6 to TRBJ2-5; 7 nucleotides match TRBD1. CDR1 is MNHNY and CDR2 is SVGAGI in the germline V gene (reference sequence). The CDR3 contains 13 residues. V shed 6 bases, J shed 4 bases, and the junction held 5 bases outside the gene matches. CDR3 loop: CASRSDRAETQYF. CDR3 DNA: TGTGCCAGCAGATCCGACAGGGCAGAGACCCAGTACTTC.

The V and J genes are TRBV9 and TRBJ2-6; the D is unclear. This CDR3 is 18 amino acids long. V was trimmed by 3 bases and J by 1 base, leaving 17 bases between them. CDR1 and CDR2 from the germline V gene are SGDLS and YYNGEE. CDR3: CASSETPSSLSGANVLTF. The CDR3 region has the DNA TGTGCCAGCAGCGAGACCCCGAGCTCACTGTCTGGGGCCAACGTCCTGACTTTC.

This clone was picked up one time. V is TRBV5-4 and J is TRBJ1-6; 7 bases are a match to TRBD1. Trimming at V came to 10 bases and at J to 1 base, leaving 8 bases not matched to a gene. The CDR3 runs 15 residues. Germline CDR1 reads SGHNT; CDR2 reads YYREEE (reference sequence). The CDR3 here is CASRQGISYNSPLHF. In nucleotides, the CDR3 is TGTGCCTCTCGACAGGGTATATCCTATAATTCACCCCTCCACTTT.

The chain uses TRBV18 and TRBJ1-5, with 10 bases matching TRBD1. The CDR3 length is 15 residues. The V and J ends lost 5 bases and 2 bases, in that order; junction bases with no gene match: 3. From germline, CDR1 is KGHSH and CDR2 LQKENI. Written as DNA, the CDR3 is TGTGCCAGCTCAGCTGGGACAGGGGGCAATCAGCCCCAGCATTTT. The encoded protein is CASSAGTGGNQPQHF.

CDR3 DNA: TGTGCCAGCTCACTCTTGGTCCTAGCGGGAGGCAGCACAGATACGCAGTATTTT. Translation gives CASSLLVLAGGSTDTQYF. V and J are TRBV18 and TRBJ2-3; 11 bases agree with TRBD2. The CDR3 length is 18 residues. V gave up 4 bases and J gave up 0 bases; unmatched junction bases: 9. The germline V gene has CDR1 KGHSH and CDR2 LQKENI. Drawing the rest from reference TRBV18 and TRBJ2-3, the complete variable domain is NAGVMQNPRHLVRRRGQEARLRCSPMKGHSHVYWYRQLPEEGLKFMVYLQKENIIDESGMPKERFSAEFPKEGPSILRIQQVVRGDSAAYFCASSLLVLAGGSTDTQYFGPGTRLTVL.

The gene calls are TRBV7-3 and TRBJ1-3, with D unresolved. The V gene lost 5 bases and the J gene lost 4 bases, with 15 bases spanning the gap. Germline CDR1 and CDR2: SGHTA and FQGTGA. The length of the CDR3 is 15 residues. CDR3 nucleotides: TGTGCCAGCAGCCCCAACGGAGTGAGCGGAAACACCATATATTTT. Protein: CASSPNGVSGNTIYF.

The chain combines TRBV6-5 with TRBJ1-5, with a possible D match to TRBD1 (5 bases). Germline CDR1 MNHEY, CDR2 SVGAGI. This CDR3 spans 15 amino acids. V was pared by 2 bases and J by 3 bases, with 11 bases between. CDR3 loop: CASSYDTGPNQPQHF. The CDR3 region has the DNA TGTGCCAGCAGTTACGATACGGGGCCCAATCAGCCCCAGCATTTT.

The genes are TRBV19 and TRBJ2-7; D ambiguous. V lost 1 base to trimming and J lost 4 bases, with 11 bases between them. From germline, CDR1 is LNHDA and CDR2 SQIVND (reference sequence). This CDR3 has 14 residues. The CDR3 bases are TGTGCCAGTAGTATAGTGGTCGGAGATTACGAGCAGTACTTC. Translation: CASSIVVGDYEQYF.

The chain recombines TRBV11-2 with TRBJ2-3, with D perhaps matching TRBD2 (5 bases). The CDR3 is 15 residues long. CDR1 is SGHAT and CDR2 is FQNNGV in the germline V gene. The V gene lost 4 bases and the J gene lost 0 bases, with 11 bases spanning the gap. The CDR3 reads CASSSRTSSTDTQYF. The CDR3 bases are TGTGCCAGCAGCTCAAGGACTTCTAGCACAGATACGCAGTATTTT.

This clone has only one observation. V usage is TRBV21-1 and J usage is TRBJ1-5. TRBV21-1 is marked as a pseudogene. This CDR3 region has 16 residues. CDR3 in DNA: TGTGCCAGCAGCAAATCAAGTGAGGCGAGCAATCAGCCCCAGCATTTT. This translates into CASSKSSEASNQPQHF.

This chain links TRBV9 with TRBJ2-4, with D possibly TRBD2 on 5 matching bases. V lost 3 bases to trimming and J lost 6 bases, with 19 bases between them. Germline V gene sequence: CDR1 SGDLS, CDR2 YYNGEE. The CDR3 covers 16 residues. This CDR3 reads CASSATPTIGGNIQYF. The CDR3 DNA reads as TGTGCCAGCAGCGCCACCCCGACAATCGGAGGAAACATTCAGTACTTC.

V usage is TRBV5-5 and J usage is TRBJ1-1, with no clear D. The germline V gene encodes CDR1 SGHKS and CDR2 YYEKEE (reference sequence). CDR3 size: 13 residues. Trimming removed 1 base at V and 8 bases at J, with 12 bases between. The CDR3 nucleotides read TGTGCCAGCAGCTTGTCTGGAAAGTCGGAAGCTTTCTTT. Its protein is CASSLSGKSEAFF.

The sample holds one count of this clone. DNA for the CDR3: TGTGCCAGCAGCTACGGCACAGGGGATGACGAGCAGTACTTC. This codes for CASSYGTGDDEQYF. The J gene is TRBJ2-7, the V gene TRBV7-6, with 7 bases matching TRBD1. The junction had 8 bases not matched to a gene; V was cut back by 4 bases and J by 5 bases. This CDR3 is 14 amino acids long. Germline V gene data show CDR1 as SGHVS and CDR2 as FNYEAQ.

The chain is built from TRBV6-5 and TRBJ1-6, with unresolved D. Germline CDR1 MNHEY, CDR2 SVGAGI. Deletions cut 2 bases from V and 3 bases from J, with 11 bases between. This CDR3 comprises 16 residues. CDR3 sequence: CASSYGSSFYNSPLHF. The CDR3 DNA is TGTGCCAGCAGTTACGGGTCAAGTTTCTATAATTCACCCCTCCACTTT.

The chain is built from TRBV5-6 and TRBJ1-5; 9 positions agree with TRBD1. This CDR3 is 15 amino acids long. V trimming: 4 bases; J trimming: 6 bases; junction bases outside the gene matches: 8. The germline V gene has CDR1 SGHDT and CDR2 YYEEEE. The CDR3 nucleotides read TGTGCCAGCAGCAGAAGGACAGGGGCGGGTCAGCCCCAGCATTTT. Residues: CASSRRTGAGQPQHF.

The chain recombines TRBV5-1 with TRBJ2-3; D possibly corresponds to TRBD2 (5 bases). Germline loops: CDR1 SGHRS, CDR2 YFSETQ. The CDR3 contains 15 residues. The V gene lost 3 bases and the J gene lost 1 base, with 12 bases spanning the gap. This CDR3 is CASSSAGTGTDTQYF. For the CDR3, the DNA is TGCGCCAGCAGCTCTGCGGGTACCGGCACAGATACGCAGTATTTT.

The V call is TRBV30, the J call TRBJ2-7; D uncertain. This CDR3 has 15 amino acids. The germline V gene encodes CDR1 GTSNPN and CDR2 SVGIG (reference sequence). V was cut by 0 bases and J by 0 bases, with 12 bases left in between. CDR3 sequence reads: CAWSVQIRFSYEQYF. In DNA form, the CDR3 reads TGTGCCTGGAGTGTACAGATCCGTTTCTCCTACGAGCAGTACTTC.

The chain couples TRBV6-5 to TRBJ1-1; D is ambiguous. The CDR3 consists of 13 residues. Germline V CDR1 and CDR2: MNHEY, SVGAGI. Trimming left V 5 bases short and J 1 base short, with 8 bases between. CDR3 protein: CASSLGPNTEAFF. The CDR3, as DNA: TGTGCCAGCAGTCTTGGGCCGAACACTGAAGCTTTCTTT.

The V call is TRBV18, the J call TRBJ1-2; D is undetermined. The CDR3 loop spans 14 amino acids. V lost 3 bases and J lost 3, with 11 bases in between. From germline, CDR1 is KGHSH and CDR2 LQKENI. For the CDR3, the DNA is TGTGCCAGCTCACCCCGAGAGGGATACTATGGCTACACCTTC. Translated: CASSPREGYYGYTF.

CDR3 residues: CASSVRAGTSNQPQHF. The CDR3 bases are TGTGCCAGCAGCGTTAGGGCAGGCACTAGCAATCAGCCCCAGCATTTT. V usage is TRBV5-6 and J usage is TRBJ1-5; no reliable D call. The germline gives CDR1 SGHDT, CDR2 YYEEEE. Trimming removed 4 bases at V and 0 bases at J, with 14 bases between. The CDR3 runs to 16 residues.